Listed here are 2 T cell receptor beta chains from one sample, sequenced in a study of T cells in Graves' hyperthyroidism and ophthalmopathy. What was amplified from RNA transcripts were TCR beta CDR3 regions. HTBI primers were employed in a first-round RT-PCR of the TCR CDR3. TCRdb analysed the multiplex PCR reads with MiXCR anew, one entry per CDR3 protein. The sample shows over 700,000 distinct CDR3 sequences, over 15% of them seen only once. What was sequenced was blood. All receptors derive from a woman in her fifties or sixties with Graves' hyperthyroidism that later progressed to Graves' ophthalmopathy.

CDR3 in DNA: TGTGCCAGCAGTGTTGACAGGGAAGCCTACGAGCAGTACTTC. This translates into CASSVDREAYEQYF. V and J are TRBV27 and TRBJ2-7; the match to TRBD1 covers 7 bases. The length of the CDR3 is 14 residues. V lost 5 bases, J lost 2 bases, and 6 bases stayed unmatched. Germline CDR1 is MNHEY and CDR2 is SMNVEV (reference sequence).

In this sample, this clonotype turned up many times. J is TRBJ1-2 and V is TRBV12-3 or TRBV12-4; D is unresolved. This CDR3 spans 13 amino acids. V was shortened by 5 bases and J by 6 bases, with 13 bases between the two germline ends. CDR3 loop: CASSPINGDGYTF. The CDR3 DNA sequence: TGTGCCAGCAGTCCCATCAACGGGGATGGCTACACCTTC.